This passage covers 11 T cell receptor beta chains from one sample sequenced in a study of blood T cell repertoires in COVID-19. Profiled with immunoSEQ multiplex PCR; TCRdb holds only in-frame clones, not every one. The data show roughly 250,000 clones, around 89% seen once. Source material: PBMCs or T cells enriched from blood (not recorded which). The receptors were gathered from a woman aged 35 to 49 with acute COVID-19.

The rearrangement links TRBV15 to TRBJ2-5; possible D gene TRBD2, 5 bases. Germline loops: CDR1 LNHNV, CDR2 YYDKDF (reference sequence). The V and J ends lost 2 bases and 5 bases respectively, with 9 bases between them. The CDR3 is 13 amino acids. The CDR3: CATSRLAWETQYF. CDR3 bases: TGTGCCACCAGCAGACTAGCATGGGAGACCCAGTACTTC.

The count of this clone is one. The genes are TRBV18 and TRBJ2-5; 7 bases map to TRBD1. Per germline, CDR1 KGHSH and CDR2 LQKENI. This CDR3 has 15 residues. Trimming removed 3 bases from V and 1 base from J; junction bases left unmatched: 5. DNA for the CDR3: TGTGCCAGCTCACCTACCAGACAGGGCCAAGAGACCCAGTACTTC. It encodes CASSPTRQGQETQYF.

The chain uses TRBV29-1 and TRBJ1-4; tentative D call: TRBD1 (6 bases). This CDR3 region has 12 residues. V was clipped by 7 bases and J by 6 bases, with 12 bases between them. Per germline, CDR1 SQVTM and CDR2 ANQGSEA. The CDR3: CSAWTEDEKLFF. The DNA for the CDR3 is TGCAGCGCCTGGACAGAAGATGAAAAACTGTTTTTT.

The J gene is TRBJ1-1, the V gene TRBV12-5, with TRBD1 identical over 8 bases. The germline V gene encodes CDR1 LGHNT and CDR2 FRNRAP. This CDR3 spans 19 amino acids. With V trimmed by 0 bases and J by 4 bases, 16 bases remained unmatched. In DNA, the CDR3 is TGTGCTAGTGGTTTGGTACCCGGGACAGGAGACGCTCGGGGCACTGAAGCTTTCTTT. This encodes CASGLVPGTGDARGTEAFF.

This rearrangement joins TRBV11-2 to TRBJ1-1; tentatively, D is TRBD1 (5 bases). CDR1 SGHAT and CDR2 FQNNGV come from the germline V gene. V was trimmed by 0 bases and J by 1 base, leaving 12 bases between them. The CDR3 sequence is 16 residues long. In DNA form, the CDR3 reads TGTGCCAGCAGCTTAGACGTGAGGGGAGGGAACACTGAAGCTTTCTTT. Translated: CASSLDVRGGNTEAFF.

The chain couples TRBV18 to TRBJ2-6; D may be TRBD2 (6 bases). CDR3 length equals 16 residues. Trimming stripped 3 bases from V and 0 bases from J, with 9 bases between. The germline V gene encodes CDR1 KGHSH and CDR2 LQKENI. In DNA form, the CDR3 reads TGTGCCAGCTCACCCTCCGGGAGCTCTGGGGCCAACGTCCTGACTTTC. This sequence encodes CASSPSGSSGANVLTF.

This chain's CDR3 is CASSKVSAGRPGPQHF. CDR3 sequence (DNA): TGTGCCAGCAGCAAAGTTTCCGCAGGGCGCCCGGGGCCCCAGCATTTT. The chain links TRBV21-1 to TRBJ1-5; the table's D call TRBD1 went unverified against the DNA. TRBV21-1 counts as a pseudogene. This CDR3 is 16 amino acids long.

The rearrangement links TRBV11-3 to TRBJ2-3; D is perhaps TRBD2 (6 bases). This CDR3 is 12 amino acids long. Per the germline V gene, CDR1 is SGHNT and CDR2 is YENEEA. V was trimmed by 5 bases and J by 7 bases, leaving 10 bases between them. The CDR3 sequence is CASSQGGHTQYF. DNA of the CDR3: TGTGCCAGCAGCCAAGGAGGGCATACGCAGTATTTT.

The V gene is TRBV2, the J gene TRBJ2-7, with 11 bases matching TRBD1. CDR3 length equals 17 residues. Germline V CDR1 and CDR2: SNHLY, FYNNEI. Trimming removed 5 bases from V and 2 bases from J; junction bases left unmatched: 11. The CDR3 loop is CASSPQRGGQGAYEQYF. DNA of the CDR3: TGTGCCAGCAGTCCCCAAAGGGGGGGACAGGGGGCCTACGAGCAGTACTTC.

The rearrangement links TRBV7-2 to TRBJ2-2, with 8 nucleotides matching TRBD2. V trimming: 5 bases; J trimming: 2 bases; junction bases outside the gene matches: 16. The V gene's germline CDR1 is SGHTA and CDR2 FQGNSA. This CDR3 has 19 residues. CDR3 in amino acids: CASSPRGAGLGLNTGELFF. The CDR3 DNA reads TGTGCCAGCAGCCCCCGGGGGGCGGGACTAGGACTAAACACCGGGGAGCTGTTTTTT.

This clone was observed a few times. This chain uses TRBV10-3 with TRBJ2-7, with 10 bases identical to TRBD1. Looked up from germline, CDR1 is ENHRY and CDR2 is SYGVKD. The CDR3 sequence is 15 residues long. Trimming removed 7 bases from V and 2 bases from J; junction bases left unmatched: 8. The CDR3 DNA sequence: TGTGCCATCAACACCGGGACAGGGGTTCCCTACGAGCAGTACTTC. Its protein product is CAINTGTGVPYEQYF.